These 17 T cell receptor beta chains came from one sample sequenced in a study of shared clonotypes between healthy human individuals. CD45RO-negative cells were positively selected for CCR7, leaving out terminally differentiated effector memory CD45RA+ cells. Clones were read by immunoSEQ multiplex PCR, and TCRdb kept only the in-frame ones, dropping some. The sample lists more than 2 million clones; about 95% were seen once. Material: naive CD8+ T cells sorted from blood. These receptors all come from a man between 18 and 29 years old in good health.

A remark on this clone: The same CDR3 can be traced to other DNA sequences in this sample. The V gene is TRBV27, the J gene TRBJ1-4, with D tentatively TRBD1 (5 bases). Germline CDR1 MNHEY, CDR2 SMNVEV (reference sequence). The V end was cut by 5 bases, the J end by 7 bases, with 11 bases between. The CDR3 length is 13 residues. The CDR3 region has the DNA TGTGCCAGCAGTCAGGGCGTCGGTGAAAAACTGTTTTTT. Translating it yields CASSQGVGEKLFF.

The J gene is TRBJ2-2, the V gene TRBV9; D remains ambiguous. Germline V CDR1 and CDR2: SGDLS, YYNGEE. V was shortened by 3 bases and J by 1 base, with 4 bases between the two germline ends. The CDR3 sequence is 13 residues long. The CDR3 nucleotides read TGTGCCAGCAGCGATGAGAACACCGGGGAGCTGTTTTTT. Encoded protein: CASSDENTGELFF.

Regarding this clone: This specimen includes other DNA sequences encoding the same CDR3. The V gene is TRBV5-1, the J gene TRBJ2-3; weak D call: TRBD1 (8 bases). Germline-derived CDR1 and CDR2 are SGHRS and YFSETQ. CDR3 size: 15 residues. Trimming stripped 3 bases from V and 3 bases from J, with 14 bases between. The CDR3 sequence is CASSSGQGGTDTQYF. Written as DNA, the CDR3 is TGCGCCAGCAGCTCCGGACAGGGAGGGACAGATACGCAGTATTTT.

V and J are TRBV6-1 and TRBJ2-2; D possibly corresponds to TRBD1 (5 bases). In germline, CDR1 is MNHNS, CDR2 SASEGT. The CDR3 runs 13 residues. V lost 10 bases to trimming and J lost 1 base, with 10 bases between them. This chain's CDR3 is CAIERGNTGELFF. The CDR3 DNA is TGTGCCATCGAAAGGGGGAACACCGGGGAGCTGTTTTTT.

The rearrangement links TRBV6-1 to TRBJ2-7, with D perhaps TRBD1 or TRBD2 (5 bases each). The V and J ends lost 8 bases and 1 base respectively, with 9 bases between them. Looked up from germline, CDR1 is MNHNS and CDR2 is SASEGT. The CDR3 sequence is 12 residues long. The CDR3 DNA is TGTGCCAGCGTGGGGGAATCCTACGAGCAGTACTTC. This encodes CASVGESYEQYF.

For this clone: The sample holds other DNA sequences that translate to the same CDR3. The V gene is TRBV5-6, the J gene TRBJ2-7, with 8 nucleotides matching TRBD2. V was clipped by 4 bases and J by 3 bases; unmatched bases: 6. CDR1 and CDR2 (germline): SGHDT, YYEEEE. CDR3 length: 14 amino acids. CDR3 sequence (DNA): TGTGCCAGCAGCCTAACCGGGACTAGCTACGAGCAGTACTTC. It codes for CASSLTGTSYEQYF.

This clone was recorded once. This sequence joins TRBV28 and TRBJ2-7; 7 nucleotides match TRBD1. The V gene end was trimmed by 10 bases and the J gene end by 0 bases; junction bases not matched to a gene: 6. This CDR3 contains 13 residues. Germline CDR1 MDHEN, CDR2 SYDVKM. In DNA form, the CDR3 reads TGTGCCACTTCGGGACAGCGCTCCTACGAGCAGTACTTC. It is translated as CATSGQRSYEQYF. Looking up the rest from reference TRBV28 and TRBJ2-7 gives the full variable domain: DVKVTQSSRYLVKRTGEKVFLECVQDMDHENMFWYRQDPGLGLRLIYFSYDVKMKEKGDIPEGYSVSREKKERFSLILESASTNQTSMYLCATSGQRSYEQYFGPGTRLTVT.

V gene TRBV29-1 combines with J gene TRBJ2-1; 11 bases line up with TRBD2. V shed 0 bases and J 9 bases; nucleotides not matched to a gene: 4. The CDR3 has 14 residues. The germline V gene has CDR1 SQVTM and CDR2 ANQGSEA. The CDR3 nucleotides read TGCAGCGTTGAAGAGACTAGCGGGAAGAGTGAGCAGTTCTTC. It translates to CSVEETSGKSEQFF.

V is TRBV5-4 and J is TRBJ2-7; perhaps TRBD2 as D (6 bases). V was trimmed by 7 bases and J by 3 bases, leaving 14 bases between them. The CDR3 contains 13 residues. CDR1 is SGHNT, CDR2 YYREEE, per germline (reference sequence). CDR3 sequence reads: CASRFSGSYEQYF. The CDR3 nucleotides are TGTGCCAGCCGTTTTTCCGGGAGCTACGAGCAGTACTTC.

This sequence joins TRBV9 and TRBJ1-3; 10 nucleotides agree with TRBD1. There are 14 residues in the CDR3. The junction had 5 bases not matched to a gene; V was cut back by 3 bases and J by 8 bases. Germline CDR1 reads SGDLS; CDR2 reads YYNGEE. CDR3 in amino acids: CASSAAGQGHTIYF. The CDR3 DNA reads TGTGCCAGCAGCGCGGCGGGACAGGGGCACACCATATATTTT.

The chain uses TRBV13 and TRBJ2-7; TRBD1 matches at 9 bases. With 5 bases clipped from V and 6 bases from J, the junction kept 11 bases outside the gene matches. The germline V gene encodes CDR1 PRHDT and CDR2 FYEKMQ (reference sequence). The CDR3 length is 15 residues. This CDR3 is CASSPTGGGGSEQYF. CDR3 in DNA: TGTGCCAGCAGCCCTACAGGGGGCGGCGGTTCCGAGCAGTACTTC.

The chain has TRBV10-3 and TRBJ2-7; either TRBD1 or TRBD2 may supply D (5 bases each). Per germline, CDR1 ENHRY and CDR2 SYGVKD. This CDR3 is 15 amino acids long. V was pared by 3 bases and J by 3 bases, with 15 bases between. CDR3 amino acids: CAISDSGTGYYEQYF. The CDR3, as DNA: TGTGCCATCAGTGACTCCGGGACGGGGTACTACGAGCAGTACTTC.

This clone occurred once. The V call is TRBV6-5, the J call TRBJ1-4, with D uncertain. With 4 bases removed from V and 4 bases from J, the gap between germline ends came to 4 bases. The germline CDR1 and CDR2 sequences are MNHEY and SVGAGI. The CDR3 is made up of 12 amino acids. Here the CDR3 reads CASSSGNEKLFF. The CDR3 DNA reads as TGTGCCAGCAGTTCGGGTAATGAAAAACTGTTTTTT.

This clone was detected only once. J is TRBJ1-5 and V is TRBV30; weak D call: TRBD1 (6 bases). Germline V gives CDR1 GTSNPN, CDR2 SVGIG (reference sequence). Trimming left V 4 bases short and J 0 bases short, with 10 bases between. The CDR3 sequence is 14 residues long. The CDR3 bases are TGTGCCTGGAAACAGGGATATAGCAATCAGCCCCAGCATTTT. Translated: CAWKQGYSNQPQHF.

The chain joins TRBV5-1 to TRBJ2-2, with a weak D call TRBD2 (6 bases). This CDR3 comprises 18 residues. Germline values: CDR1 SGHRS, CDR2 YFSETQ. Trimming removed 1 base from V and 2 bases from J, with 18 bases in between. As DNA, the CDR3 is TGCGCCAGCAGCTTGAATAGGGAGGCCCGAACAAACACCGGGGAGCTGTTTTTT. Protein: CASSLNREARTNTGELFF.

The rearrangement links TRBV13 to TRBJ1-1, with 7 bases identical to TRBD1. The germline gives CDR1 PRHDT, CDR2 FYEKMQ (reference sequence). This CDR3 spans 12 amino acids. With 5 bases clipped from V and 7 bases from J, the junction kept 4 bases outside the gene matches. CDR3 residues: CASSAQGVEAFF. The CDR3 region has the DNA TGTGCCAGCAGCGCCCAGGGGGTTGAAGCTTTCTTT.

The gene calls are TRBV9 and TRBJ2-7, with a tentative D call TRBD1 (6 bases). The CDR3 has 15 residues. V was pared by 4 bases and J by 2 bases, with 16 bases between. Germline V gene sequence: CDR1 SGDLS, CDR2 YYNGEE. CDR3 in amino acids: CASSPTGTWTYEQYF. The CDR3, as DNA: TGTGCCAGCAGCCCGACCGGGACATGGACCTACGAGCAGTACTTC.